Reported below is one T cell receptor beta chain. Using immunoSEQ multiplex PCR, the repertoire was profiled, and TCRdb retains in-frame clones only, with some absent. The sample holds 250,000 to 300,000 clones; roughly 90% are singletons and the top ten take about 2.3%. The data stem from a study of blood T cell repertoires in COVID-19. Study as a whole: Both acute and convalescent COVID-19 samples were obtained from the United States, Italy and Spain. Sources were T cells, B-cell-depleted T cells, or PBMCs; the material itself was cDNA or gDNA.

Participants were aged roughly 18 to 100 years from more than 20 US areas. Cohort allocation depended upon clinical history that participants reported. The sequence derives from a woman aged 35 to 49 with acute COVID-19. Sequencing input: PBMCs or T cells enriched from blood (not recorded which).

The DNA of the CDR3 is TGTGCCACCCGGGGGACTAGCACAGATACGCAGTATTTT. This encodes CATRGTSTDTQYF. The chain couples TRBV19 to TRBJ2-3; D is possibly TRBD2 (6 bases). The CDR3 length is 13 residues. Per germline, CDR1 LNHDA and CDR2 SQIVND (reference sequence). Trimming removed 10 bases at V and 0 bases at J, with 11 bases between.